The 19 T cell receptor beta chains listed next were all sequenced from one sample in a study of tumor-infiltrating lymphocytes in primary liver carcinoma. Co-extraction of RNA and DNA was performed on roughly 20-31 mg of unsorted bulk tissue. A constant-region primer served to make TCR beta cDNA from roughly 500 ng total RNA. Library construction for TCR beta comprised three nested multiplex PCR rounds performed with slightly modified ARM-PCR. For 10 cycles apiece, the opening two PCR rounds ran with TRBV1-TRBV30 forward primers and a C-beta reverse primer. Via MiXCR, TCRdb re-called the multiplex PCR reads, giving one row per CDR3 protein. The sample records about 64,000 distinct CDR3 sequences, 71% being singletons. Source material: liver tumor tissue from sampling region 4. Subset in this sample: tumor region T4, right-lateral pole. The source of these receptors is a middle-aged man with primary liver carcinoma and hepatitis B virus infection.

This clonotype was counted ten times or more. CDR3 in DNA: TGTGCCAGCAGCGTAGCTTTGGGGGCAGATACGCAGTATTTT. As protein: CASSVALGADTQYF. V and J are TRBV9 and TRBJ2-3; D possibly matches TRBD1 or TRBD2 (5 bases each). Trimming pared 0 bases from V and 4 bases from J, leaving 9 bases between. Per the germline V gene, CDR1 is SGDLS and CDR2 is YYNGEE. CDR3 length: 14 amino acids.

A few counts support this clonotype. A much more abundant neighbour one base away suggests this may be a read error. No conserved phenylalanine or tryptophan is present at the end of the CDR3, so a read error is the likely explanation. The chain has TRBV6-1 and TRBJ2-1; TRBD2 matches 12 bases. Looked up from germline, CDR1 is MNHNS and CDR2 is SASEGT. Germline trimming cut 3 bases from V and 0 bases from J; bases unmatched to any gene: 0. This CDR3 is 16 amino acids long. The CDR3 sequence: CASSETSGSSYNEQFS. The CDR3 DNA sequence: TGTGCCAGCAGTGAGACTAGCGGGAGCTCCTACAATGAGCAGTTCTCC.

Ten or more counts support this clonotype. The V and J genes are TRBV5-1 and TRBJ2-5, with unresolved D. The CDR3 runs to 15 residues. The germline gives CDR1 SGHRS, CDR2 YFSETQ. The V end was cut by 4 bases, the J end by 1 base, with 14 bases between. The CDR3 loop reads CASSLQPLGQETQYF. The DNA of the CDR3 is TGCGCCAGCAGCCTACAGCCCCTTGGCCAAGAGACCCAGTACTTC.

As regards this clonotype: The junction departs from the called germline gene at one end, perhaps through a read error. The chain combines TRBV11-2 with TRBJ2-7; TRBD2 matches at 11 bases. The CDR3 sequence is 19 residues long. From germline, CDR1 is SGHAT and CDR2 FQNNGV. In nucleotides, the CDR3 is TGTGCCAGCAACTTAGCACGGCGGACTAGCGGGCACTCTATCTACGAGCAGTACTTC. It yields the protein CASNLARRTSGHSIYEQYF.

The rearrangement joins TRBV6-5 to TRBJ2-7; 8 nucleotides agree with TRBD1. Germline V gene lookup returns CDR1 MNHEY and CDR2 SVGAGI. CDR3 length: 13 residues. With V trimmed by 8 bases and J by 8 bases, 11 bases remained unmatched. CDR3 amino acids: CASGYDRGGKQYF. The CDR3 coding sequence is TGTGCCAGCGGCTACGACAGGGGTGGCAAGCAGTACTTC.

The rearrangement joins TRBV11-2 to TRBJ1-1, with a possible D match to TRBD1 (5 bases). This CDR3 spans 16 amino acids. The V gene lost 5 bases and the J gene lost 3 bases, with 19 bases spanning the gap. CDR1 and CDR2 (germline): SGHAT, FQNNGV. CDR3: CASSLRGHIADTEAFF. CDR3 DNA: TGTGCCAGCAGCCTTAGAGGACACATTGCGGACACTGAAGCTTTCTTT.

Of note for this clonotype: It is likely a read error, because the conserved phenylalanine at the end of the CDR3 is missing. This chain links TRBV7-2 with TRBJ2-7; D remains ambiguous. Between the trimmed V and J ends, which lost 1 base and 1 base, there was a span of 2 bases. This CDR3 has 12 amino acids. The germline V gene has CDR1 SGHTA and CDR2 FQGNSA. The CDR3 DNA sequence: TGTGCCAGCAGCTTAGTTTCCTACGAGCAGTACCTC. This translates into CASSLVSYEQYL.

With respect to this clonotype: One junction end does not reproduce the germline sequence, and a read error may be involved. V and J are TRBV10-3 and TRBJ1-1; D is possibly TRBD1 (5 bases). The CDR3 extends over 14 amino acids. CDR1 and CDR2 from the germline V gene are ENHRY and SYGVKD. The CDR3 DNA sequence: TGTGCCATCAGTGGGCCCAGGGTGAACACTGAAGCTCTCTTT. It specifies CAISGPRVNTEALF.

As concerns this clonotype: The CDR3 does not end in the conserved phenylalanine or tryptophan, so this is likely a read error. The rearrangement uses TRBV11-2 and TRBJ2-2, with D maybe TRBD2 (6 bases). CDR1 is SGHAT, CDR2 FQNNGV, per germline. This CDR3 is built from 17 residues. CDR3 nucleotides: TGTGACAGCAGCTTAGCAATAGGAGGGGCGAACATCGGGGAGCTGTTTTAT. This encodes CDSSLAIGGANIGELFY.

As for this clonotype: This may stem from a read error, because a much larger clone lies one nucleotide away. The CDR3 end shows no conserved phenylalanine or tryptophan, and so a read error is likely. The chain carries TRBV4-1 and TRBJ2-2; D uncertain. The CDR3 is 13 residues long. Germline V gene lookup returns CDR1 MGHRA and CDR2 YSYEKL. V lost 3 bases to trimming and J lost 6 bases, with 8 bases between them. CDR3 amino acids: CASSHAVAGELFY. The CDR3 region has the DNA TGCGCCAGCAGCCACGCCGTAGCCGGGGAGCTGTTTTAT.

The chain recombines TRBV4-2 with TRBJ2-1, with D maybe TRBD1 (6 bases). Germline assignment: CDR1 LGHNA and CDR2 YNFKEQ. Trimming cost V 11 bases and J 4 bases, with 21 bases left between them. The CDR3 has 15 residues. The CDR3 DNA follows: TGTGCCGACAGCCAAGAGGACAGTAGTTACAATGAGCAGTTCTTC. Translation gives CADSQEDSSYNEQFF.

The CDR3 DNA reads as TGCAGCGCCGATGTGGCCTACGAGCAGTACTTC. Residues: CSADVAYEQYF. This chain uses TRBV29-1 with TRBJ2-7; D unclear. Trimming took 7 bases from V and 2 from J, leaving 9 bases between them. The CDR3 has 11 residues. Germline V gives CDR1 SQVTM, CDR2 ANQGSEA.

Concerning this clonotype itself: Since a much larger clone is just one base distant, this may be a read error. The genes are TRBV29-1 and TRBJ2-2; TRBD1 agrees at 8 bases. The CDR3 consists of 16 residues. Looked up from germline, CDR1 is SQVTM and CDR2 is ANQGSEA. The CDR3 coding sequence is TGCAGCGTTCCGAGTCCAGGGGGCGCGAACATCGGGGAGCTGTTTTTT. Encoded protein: CSVPSPGGANIGELFF.

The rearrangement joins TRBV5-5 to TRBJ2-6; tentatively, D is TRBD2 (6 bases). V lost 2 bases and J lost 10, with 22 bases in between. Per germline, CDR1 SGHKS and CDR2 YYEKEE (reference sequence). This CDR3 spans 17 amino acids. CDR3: CASSLWTGLAGTNVLTF. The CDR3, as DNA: TGTGCCAGCAGCTTATGGACGGGGCTTGCTGGGACTAACGTCCTGACTTTC.

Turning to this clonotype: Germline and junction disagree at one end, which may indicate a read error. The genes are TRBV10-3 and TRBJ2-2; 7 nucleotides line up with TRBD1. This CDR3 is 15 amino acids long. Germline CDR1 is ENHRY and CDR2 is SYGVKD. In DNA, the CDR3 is TGTACCATAAGAGTACAAGAGGGGGCCACCGTGGAGCTGTTTTTT. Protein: CTIRVQEGATVELFF.

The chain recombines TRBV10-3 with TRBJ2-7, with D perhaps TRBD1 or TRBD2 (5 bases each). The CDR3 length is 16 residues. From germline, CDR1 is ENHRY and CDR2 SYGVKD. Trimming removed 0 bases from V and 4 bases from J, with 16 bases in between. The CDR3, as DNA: TGTGCCATCAGTGAGTCGATGTGGGGGAACTCATACGAGCAGTACTTC. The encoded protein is CAISESMWGNSYEQYF.

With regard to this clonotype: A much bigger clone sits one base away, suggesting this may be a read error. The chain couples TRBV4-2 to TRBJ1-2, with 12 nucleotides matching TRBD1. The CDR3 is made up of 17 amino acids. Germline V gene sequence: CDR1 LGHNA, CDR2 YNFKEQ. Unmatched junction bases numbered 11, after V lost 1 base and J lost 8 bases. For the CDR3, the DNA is TGTGCCAGCAGCCAAGTAGGGACAGGGGGCGCAGAGAAGGGCTACACCTTC. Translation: CASSQVGTGGAEKGYTF.

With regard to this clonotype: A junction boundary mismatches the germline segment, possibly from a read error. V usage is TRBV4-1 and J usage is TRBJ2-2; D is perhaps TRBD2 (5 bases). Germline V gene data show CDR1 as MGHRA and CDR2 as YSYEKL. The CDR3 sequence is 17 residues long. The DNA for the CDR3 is TGCGCCAGTAGCCCCCGCGGCGGAGTAGCGATCACCGGGGAGCTGTTTTTT. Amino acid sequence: CASSPRGGVAITGELFF.

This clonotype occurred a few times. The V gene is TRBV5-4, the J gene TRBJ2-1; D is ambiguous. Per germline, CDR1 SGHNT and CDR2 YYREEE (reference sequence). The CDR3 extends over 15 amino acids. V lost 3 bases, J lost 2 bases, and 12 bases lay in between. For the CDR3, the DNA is TGTGCCAGCAGCTCGGCTACACGGCCCTACAATGAGCAGTTCTTC. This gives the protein CASSSATRPYNEQFF.